Included here is one TCR beta chain sequence, with context. The data originate from a study of T-cell reconstitution after alpha-beta-depleted transplantation in children. J gave up 4 bases and V 2 bases, and 7 bases lay outside the gene matches. The CDR3 is made up of 15 amino acids. CDR1 and CDR2 (germline): MNHEY, SVGAGI. Preparation of the TCRbeta library was carried out with unique molecular identifiers. One entry per CDR3 protein results from TCRdb running MiXCR on the PCR reads. The sample includes 400,000 to 500,000 distinct CDR3 sequences, around 9.9% of them seen just once. The chain recombines TRBV6-5 with TRBJ2-7; 8 bases are a match to TRBD1. This material consisted of PBMCs from the stem cell graft donor, taken from the stem cell graft. This TCR was recovered from a human donor who donated a stem cell graft to a child with acute myeloid leukemia. CDR3 sequence reads: CASSYAGQGSYEQYF. CDR3 DNA sequence: TGTGCCAGCAGTTACGCCGGACAGGGATCATACGAGCAGTACTTC.